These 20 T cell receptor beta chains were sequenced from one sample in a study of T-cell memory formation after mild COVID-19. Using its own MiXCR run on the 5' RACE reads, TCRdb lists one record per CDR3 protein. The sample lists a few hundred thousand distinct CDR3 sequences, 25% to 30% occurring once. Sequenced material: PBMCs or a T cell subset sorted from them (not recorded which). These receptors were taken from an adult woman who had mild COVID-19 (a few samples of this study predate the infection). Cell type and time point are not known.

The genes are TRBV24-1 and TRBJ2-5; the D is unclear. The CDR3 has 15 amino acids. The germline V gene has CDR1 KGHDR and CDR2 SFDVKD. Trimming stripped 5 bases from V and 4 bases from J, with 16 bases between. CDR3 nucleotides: TGTGCCACCAGTGGGGCAGGCAAACTGTCAGAGACCCAGTACTTC. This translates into CATSGAGKLSETQYF.

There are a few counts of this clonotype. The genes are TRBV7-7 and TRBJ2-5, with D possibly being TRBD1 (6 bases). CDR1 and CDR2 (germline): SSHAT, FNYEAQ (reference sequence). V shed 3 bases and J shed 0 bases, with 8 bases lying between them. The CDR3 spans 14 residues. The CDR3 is CASSFHRDQETQYF. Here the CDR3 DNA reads TGTGCCAGCAGCTTTCACAGGGACCAAGAGACCCAGTACTTC.

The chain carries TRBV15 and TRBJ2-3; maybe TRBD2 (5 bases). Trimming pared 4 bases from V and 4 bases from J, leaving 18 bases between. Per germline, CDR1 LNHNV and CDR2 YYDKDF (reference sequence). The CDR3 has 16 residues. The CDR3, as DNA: TGTGCCACCAGCACAGAAGGACTGGGAATCGCAGATACGCAGTATTTT. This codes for CATSTEGLGIADTQYF.

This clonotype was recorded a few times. For the CDR3, the DNA is TGCGCCAGCAGTGAAGACAGGGACGCCTACAATGAGCAGTTCTTC. It is translated as CASSEDRDAYNEQFF. V and J are TRBV23-1 and TRBJ2-1, with TRBD1 matching over 7 bases. TRBV23-1 is an ORF for which the function is uncertain. This CDR3 comprises 15 residues. Unmatched junction bases numbered 6, after V lost 5 bases and J lost 2 bases.

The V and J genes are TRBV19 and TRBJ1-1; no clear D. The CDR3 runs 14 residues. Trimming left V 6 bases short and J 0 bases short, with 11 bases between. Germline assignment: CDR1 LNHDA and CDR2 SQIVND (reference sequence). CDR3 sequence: CASSDLSMNTEAFF. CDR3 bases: TGTGCCAGTAGCGACCTCAGCATGAACACTGAAGCTTTCTTT.

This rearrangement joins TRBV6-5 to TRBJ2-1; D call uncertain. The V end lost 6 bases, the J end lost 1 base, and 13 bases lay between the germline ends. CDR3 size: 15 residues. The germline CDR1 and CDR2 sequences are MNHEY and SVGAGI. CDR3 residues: CASSLELPSYNEQFF. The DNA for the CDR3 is TGTGCCAGCAGCTTGGAACTCCCTTCCTACAATGAGCAGTTCTTC.

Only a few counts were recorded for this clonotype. CDR3 coding DNA: TGTGCCAGCAGCTTGGGGGATTCCTCGCAGTACTTC. Translation: CASSLGDSSQYF. V and J are TRBV5-5 and TRBJ2-7; D is undetermined. Germline CDR1 SGHKS, CDR2 YYEKEE (reference sequence). The CDR3 length is 12 residues. Trimming cost V 0 bases and J 9 bases, with 10 bases left between them.

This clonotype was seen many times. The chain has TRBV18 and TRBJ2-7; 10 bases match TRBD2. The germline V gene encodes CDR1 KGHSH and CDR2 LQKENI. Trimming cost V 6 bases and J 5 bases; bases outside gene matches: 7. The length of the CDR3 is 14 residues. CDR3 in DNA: TGTGCCAGCTCCCCGGGACTAGCGAGAAACGAGCAGTACTTC. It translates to CASSPGLARNEQYF.

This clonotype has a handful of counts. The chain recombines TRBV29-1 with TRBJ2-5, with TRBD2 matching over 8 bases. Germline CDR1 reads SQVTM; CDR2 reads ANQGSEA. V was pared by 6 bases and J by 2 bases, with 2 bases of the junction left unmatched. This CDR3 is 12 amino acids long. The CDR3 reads CSVRGGQETQYF. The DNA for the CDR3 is TGCAGCGTCCGGGGGGGGCAAGAGACCCAGTACTTC.

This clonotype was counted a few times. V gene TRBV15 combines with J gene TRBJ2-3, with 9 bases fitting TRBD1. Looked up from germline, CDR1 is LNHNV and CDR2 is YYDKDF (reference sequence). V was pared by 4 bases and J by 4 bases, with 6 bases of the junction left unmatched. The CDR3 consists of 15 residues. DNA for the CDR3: TGTGCCACCAGCACCGGACAGGGGAGGGCAGATACGCAGTATTTT. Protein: CATSTGQGRADTQYF.

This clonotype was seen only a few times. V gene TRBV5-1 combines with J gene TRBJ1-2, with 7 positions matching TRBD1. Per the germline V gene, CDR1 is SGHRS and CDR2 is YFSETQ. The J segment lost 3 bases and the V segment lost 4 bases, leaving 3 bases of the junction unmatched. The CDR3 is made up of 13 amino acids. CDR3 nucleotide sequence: TGCGCCAGCAGCCTCGGGACAGACTATGGCTACACCTTC. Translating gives CASSLGTDYGYTF. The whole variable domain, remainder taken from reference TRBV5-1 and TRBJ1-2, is KAGVTQTPRYLIKTRGQQVTLSCSPISGHRSVSWYQQTPGQGLQFLFEYFSETQRNKGNFPGRFSGRQFSNSRSEMNVSTLELGDSALYLCASSLGTDYGYTFGSGTRLTVV.

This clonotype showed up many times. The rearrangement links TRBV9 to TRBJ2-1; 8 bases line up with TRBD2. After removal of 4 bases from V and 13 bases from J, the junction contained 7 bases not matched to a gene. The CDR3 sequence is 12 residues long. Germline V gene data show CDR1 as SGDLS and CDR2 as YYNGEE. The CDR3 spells CASSSHRGGQFF. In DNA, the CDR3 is TGTGCCAGCAGCTCACACCGGGGGGGTCAGTTCTTC.

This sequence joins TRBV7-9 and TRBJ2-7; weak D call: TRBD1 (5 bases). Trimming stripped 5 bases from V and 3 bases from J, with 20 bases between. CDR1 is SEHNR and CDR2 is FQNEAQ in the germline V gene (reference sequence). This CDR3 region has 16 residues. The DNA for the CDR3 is TGTGCCAGCAGCCCCCCCGAGCAGGGCCCCTACTACGAGCAGTACTTC. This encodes CASSPPEQGPYYEQYF. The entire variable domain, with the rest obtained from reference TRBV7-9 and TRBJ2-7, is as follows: DTGVSQNPRHKITKRGQNVTFRCDPISEHNRLYWYRQTLGQGPEFLTYFQNEAQLEKSRLLSDRFSAERPKGSFSTLEIQRTEQGDSAMYLCASSPPEQGPYYEQYFGPGTRLTVT.

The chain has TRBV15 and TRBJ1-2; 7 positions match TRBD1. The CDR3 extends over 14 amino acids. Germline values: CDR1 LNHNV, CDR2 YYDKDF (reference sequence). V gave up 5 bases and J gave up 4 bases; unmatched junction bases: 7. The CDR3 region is CATSFKGAFYGYTF. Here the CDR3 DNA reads TGTGCCACCAGCTTCAAGGGGGCGTTCTATGGCTACACCTTC.

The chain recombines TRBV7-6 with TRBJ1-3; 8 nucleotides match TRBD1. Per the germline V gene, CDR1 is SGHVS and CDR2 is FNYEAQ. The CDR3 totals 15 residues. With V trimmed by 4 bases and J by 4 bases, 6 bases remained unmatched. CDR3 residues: CASSSRTGQGNTIYF. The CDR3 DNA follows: TGTGCCAGCAGCTCAAGGACAGGGCAAGGAAACACCATATATTTT.

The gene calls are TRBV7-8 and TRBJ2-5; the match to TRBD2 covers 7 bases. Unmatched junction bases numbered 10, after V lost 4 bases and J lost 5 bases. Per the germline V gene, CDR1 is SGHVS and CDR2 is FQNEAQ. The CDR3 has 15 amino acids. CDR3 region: CASSWGSGQGETQYF. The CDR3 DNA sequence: TGTGCCAGCAGCTGGGGTAGCGGGCAAGGGGAGACCCAGTACTTC.

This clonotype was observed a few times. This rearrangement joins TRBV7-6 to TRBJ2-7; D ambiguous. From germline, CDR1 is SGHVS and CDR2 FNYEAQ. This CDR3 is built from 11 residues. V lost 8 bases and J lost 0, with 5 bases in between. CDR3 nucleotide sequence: TGTGCCAGCGGGCACTCCTACGAGCAGTACTTC. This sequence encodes CASGHSYEQYF.

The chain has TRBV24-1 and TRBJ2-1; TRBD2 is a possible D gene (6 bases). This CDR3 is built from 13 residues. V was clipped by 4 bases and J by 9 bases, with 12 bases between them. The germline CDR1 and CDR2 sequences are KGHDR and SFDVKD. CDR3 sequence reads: CATSDRLGGEQFF. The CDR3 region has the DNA TGTGCCACCAGTGACCGTTTGGGGGGTGAGCAGTTCTTC.

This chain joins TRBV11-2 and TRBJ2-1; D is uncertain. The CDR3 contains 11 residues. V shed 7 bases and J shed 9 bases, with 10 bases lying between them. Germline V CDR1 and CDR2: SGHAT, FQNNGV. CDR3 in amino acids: CASTQGSEQFF. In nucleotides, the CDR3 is TGTGCCAGCACCCAAGGCAGTGAGCAGTTCTTC. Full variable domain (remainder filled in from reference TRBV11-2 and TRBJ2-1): EAGVAQSPRYKIIEKRQSVAFWCNPISGHATLYWYQQILGQGPKLLIQFQNNGVVDDSQLPKDRFSAERLKGVDSTLKIQPAKLEDSAVYLCASTQGSEQFFGPGTRLTVL.

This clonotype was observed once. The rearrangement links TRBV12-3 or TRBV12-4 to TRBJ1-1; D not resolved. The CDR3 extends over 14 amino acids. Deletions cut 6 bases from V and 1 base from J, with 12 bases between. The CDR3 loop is CASSTRIGNTEAFF. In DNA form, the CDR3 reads TGTGCCAGCAGCACCCGCATCGGGAACACTGAAGCTTTCTTT.